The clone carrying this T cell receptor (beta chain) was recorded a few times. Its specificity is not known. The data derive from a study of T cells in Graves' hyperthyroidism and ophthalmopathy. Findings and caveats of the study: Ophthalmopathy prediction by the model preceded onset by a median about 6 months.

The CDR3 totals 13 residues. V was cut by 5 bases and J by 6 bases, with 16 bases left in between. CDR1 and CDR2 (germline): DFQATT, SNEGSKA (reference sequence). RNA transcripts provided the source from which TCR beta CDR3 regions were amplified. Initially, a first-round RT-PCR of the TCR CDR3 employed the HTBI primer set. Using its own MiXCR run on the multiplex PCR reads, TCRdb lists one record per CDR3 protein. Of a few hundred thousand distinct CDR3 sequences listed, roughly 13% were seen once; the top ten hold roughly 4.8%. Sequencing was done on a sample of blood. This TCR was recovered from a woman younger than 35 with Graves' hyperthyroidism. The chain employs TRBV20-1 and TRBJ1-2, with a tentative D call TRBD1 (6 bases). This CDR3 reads CSAQVSRGNGYTF. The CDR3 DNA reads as TGCAGTGCTCAAGTTTCCAGGGGAAATGGCTACACCTTC.